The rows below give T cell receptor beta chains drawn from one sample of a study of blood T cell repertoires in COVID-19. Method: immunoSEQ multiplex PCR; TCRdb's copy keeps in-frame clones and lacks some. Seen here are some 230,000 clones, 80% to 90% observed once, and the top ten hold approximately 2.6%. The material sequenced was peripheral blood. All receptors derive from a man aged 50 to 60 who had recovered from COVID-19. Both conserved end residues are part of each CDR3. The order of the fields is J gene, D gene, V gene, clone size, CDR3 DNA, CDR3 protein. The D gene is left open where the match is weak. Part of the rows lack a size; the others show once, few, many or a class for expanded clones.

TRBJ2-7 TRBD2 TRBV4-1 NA TGCGCCAGCAGCCACACAGTCTTAGCGGGAGGGCTTACAGGGGAGCAGTACTTC CASSHTVLAGGLTGEQYF
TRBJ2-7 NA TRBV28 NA TGTGCCAGCAGTCCAACAAACTACGACTACGAGCAGTACTTC CASSPTNYDYEQYF
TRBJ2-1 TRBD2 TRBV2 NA TGTGCCAGCGGGGGGGAGGGTGCGAGACGTGAGCAGTTCTTC CASGGEGARREQFF
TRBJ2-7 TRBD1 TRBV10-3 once TGTGCCATCAGTGAGTCTGGACAGGGGGCTCTCGAGCAGTACTTC CAISESGQGALEQYF
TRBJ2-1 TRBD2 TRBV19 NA TGTGCCAGTAGTACTAGCGGGGTTAACAATGAGCAGTTCTTC CASSTSGVNNEQFF
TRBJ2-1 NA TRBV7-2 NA TGTGCCAGCAGCTTGTTGGACTACCCCAATGAGCAGTTCTTC CASSLLDYPNEQFF
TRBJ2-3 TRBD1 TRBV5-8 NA TGTGCCAGCAGCCTTACAGGGGGCGGTGATACGCAGTATTTT CASSLTGGGDTQYF
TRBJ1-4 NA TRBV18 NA TGTGCCAGCTCTCAAACCCGGGAAAAACTGTTTTTT CASSQTREKLFF
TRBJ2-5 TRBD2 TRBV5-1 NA TGCGCCAGCAGCGTGCCGGGACTAGCGGGATTGGAGACCCAGTACTTC CASSVPGLAGLETQYF
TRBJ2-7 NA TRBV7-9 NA TGTGCCAGCAGCTTAGCGAGGGCCCACGAGCAGTACTTC CASSLARAHEQYF
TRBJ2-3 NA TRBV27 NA TGTGCCAGCAGGGACAGTGGCTTAAGGTCGAACTCAGATACGCAGTATTTT CASRDSGLRSNSDTQYF
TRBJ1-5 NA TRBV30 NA TGTGCCTGGAGTGGGCGGATTAGCAATCAGCCCCAGCATTTT CAWSGRISNQPQHF
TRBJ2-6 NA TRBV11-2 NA TGTGCCAGCAGCGCGTTGGGGGCCGGGGCCAACGTCCTGACTTTC CASSALGAGANVLTF
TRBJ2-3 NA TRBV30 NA TGTGCCTGGAGCCAACAAACGGGAAGAGTAGATACGCAGTATTTT CAWSQQTGRVDTQYF
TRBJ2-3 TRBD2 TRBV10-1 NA TGCGCCAGCAGTGAGTTAGCGGGAGTAAATACGCAGTATTTT CASSELAGVNTQYF
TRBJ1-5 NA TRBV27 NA TGTGCCAGCAGTTTGCGTTACGATAGCAATCAGCCCCAGCATTTT CASSLRYDSNQPQHF
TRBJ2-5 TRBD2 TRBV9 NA TGTGCCAGCAGCACCACCCCTAGCGGGAGGGGAGAGACCCAGTACTTC CASSTTPSGRGETQYF
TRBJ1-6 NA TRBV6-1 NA TGTGCCAGCAGTGAATTGTCAGGGGTGAATTCACCCCTCCACTTT CASSELSGVNSPLHF
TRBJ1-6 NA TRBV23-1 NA TGCGCCAGCAGTCTTACAGGCCGAACCCTTGATAATTCACCCCTCCACTTT CASSLTGRTLDNSPLHF
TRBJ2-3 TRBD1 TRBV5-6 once TGTGCCAGCAGCTTATCAGGGGGAACAGATACGCAGTATTTT CASSLSGGTDTQYF
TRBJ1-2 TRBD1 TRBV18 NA TGTGCCAGCTCACCCCTGGACAGGGAGGGCTATGGCTACACCTTC CASSPLDREGYGYTF